Many counts were recorded for the clone carrying this T cell receptor (beta chain). Its matching antigen is unknown. This specimen belongs to a study of esophageal squamous cell carcinoma under preoperative chemotherapy. Study as a whole: TCR repertoires were profiled from both peripheral blood T cells and tumor-infiltrating lymphocytes. Study results and limitations: Paclitaxel-nedaplatin therapy caused immediate, substantial clonotype frequency changes. Peripheral T cells migrating into the tumor appeared to partly supply post-treatment tumor-infiltrating lymphocytes.

Trimming removed 5 bases from V and 10 bases from J, with 18 bases in between. This CDR3 region has 14 residues. The germline CDR1 and CDR2 sequences are SGHVS and FQNEAQ. TCRdb re-derived calls from the PCR reads in MiXCR, one entry per CDR3 protein. The sample includes roughly 15,000 distinct CDR3 sequences, 40% to 50% of them seen just once. Indicated time point: before preoperative PTX-NDP chemotherapy. Paclitaxel-nedaplatin chemotherapy was given to patients ahead of their surgery. Sampling was performed from a patient given preoperative chemotherapy. This chain links TRBV7-8 with TRBJ2-1, with D perhaps TRBD1 (5 bases). This TCR came from a human donor with esophageal squamous cell carcinoma. The donor label of this sample is uncertain. The CDR3: CASSQRQISYEQFF. The CDR3, as DNA: TGTGCCAGCAGCCAACGACAGATTTCCTACGAGCAGTTCTTC.